This T cell receptor beta chain was sequenced in a study of blood T cells in healthy people across ages. Germline CDR1 is MNHEY and CDR2 is SMNVEV (reference sequence). Losses at the gene ends were 5 bases for V and 5 bases for J; bases not matched to a gene: 5. This CDR3 is built from 13 residues. PCR was performed a second time for about 7 to 12 cycles using a sample-barcoded 5' primer and a J-beta primer mix. TCRdb re-called the 5' RACE reads through MiXCR, storing one row per CDR3 protein. The table shows hundreds of thousands of distinct CDR3 sequences, with roughly half occurring only once. The sequenced sample was blood. The chain carries TRBV27 and TRBJ1-1, with 7 positions matching TRBD1. The sequence was collected from a man between 60 and 75 years old in good health. The CDR3 here is CASSAQGRTEAFF. CDR3 DNA: TGTGCCAGCAGTGCACAGGGGCGGACTGAAGCTTTCTTT.